The rows below give T cell receptor beta chains drawn from one sample of a study of blood T cell repertoires in COVID-19. Libraries were prepared by immunoSEQ multiplex PCR; TCRdb keeps only in-frame clonotypes and omits some of them. The sample includes roughly 380,000 clones, 88% seen only once; the top ten take approximately 1%. The sequencing input was PBMCs or T cells enriched from blood (not recorded which). These receptors were taken from a woman in her thirties who had been exposed to COVID-19. CDR3s include the opening cysteine and the closing phenylalanine or tryptophan. D genes are given only for firm matches. Where a row states a size, it is once, few, many or the class of an expanded clone; other rows omit it.

J gene,V gene,clone size,D gene,CDR3 length,CDR3 protein,CDR3 DNA
TRBJ1-2,TRBV10-1,.,TRBD1,12,CASSEGQGDYTF,TGCGCCAGCAGTGAGGGACAGGGGGACTACACCTTC
TRBJ2-1,TRBV24-1,few,.,14,CASSGVDGHNEQFF,TGTGCCTCTTCAGGGGTTGACGGTCACAATGAGCAGTTCTTC
TRBJ2-7,TRBV2,.,.,12,CATTDNYYEQYF,TGTGCCACTACCGATAACTACTACGAGCAGTACTTC
TRBJ2-2,TRBV28,.,TRBD2,16,CASSLFGRARTGELFF,TGTGCCAGCAGTTTATTTGGGAGGGCGAGGACCGGGGAGCTGTTTTTT
TRBJ2-7,TRBV28,once,TRBD1,14,CASTPGQGAYEQYF,TGTGCCAGCACCCCCGGACAGGGGGCGTACGAGCAGTACTTC
TRBJ2-5,TRBV7-8,.,TRBD2,16,CASSWDGSGRSETQYF,TGTGCCAGCAGCTGGGATGGGAGCGGGAGGTCGGAGACCCAGTACTTC
TRBJ1-1,TRBV11-2,.,.,15,CASSPHKDMNTEAFF,TGTGCCAGCAGCCCGCACAAGGACATGAACACTGAAGCTTTCTTT
TRBJ1-3,TRBV30,.,TRBD1,14,CACSTGGLGNTIYF,TGTGCCTGTTCAACAGGGGGATTAGGAAACACCATATATTTT
TRBJ2-7,TRBV2,.,.,15,CASKGGLGHAGEQYF,TGTGCCAGCAAGGGGGGGTTGGGACACGCTGGCGAGCAGTACTTC
TRBJ2-5,TRBV14,.,.,15,CASSHGTPPRETQYF,TGTGCCAGCAGCCACGGGACTCCCCCAAGGGAGACCCAGTACTTC
TRBJ2-7,TRBV11-3,once,.,13,CATRIGGSYEQYF,TGTGCCACCCGAATTGGAGGATCCTACGAGCAGTACTTC
TRBJ2-7,TRBV28,once,.,12,CASSSSSYEQYF,TGTGCCAGCAGTTCCAGCTCCTACGAGCAGTACTTC
TRBJ1-2,TRBV5-4,.,TRBD1,13,CASSEETGGGYTF,TGTGCCAGCAGCGAGGAGACAGGGGGAGGCTACACCTTC
TRBJ1-2,TRBV5-8,.,TRBD1,16,CASSPEVGQVDYGYTF,TGTGCCAGCAGCCCGGAGGTGGGACAGGTGGACTATGGCTACACCTTC
TRBJ2-5,TRBV28,.,.,14,CASSFGGRQETQYF,TGTGCCAGCAGTTTCGGAGGTCGTCAAGAGACCCAGTACTTC
TRBJ1-6,TRBV7-9,.,.,12,CASGQGGSPLHF,TGTGCCAGCGGCCAGGGAGGTTCACCCCTCCACTTT
TRBJ1-2,TRBV10-3,.,TRBD1,15,CAIRERTGAKDGYTF,TGTGCCATTCGCGAGCGGACAGGGGCTAAGGATGGCTACACCTTC
TRBJ2-5,TRBV28,.,TRBD1,14,CASSPNRGKETQYF,TGTGCCAGCAGCCCCAACAGGGGTAAAGAGACCCAGTACTTC
TRBJ2-3,TRBV5-1,.,TRBD2,15,CASSLGLAETDTQYF,TGCGCCAGCAGCTTGGGACTAGCGGAGACAGATACGCAGTATTTT
TRBJ1-1,TRBV19,few,TRBD1,16,CASSPRQGGPNTEAFF,TGTGCCAGTAGTCCCCGACAGGGCGGGCCGAACACTGAAGCTTTCTTT
TRBJ2-1,TRBV19,few,.,15,CASKPDRSSYNEQFF,TGTGCCAGTAAGCCCGACAGGAGCTCCTACAATGAGCAGTTCTTC
TRBJ1-1,TRBV7-3,.,.,15,CASSLYDGEFTEAFF,TGTGCCAGCAGCTTGTATGACGGGGAATTCACTGAAGCTTTCTTT
TRBJ2-7,TRBV4-1,.,TRBD1,14,CASSQERGPYEQYF,TGCGCCAGCAGCCAAGAAAGGGGGCCCTACGAGCAGTACTTC